The next 19 T cell receptor beta chains were all read from a single sample in a study of long-term antiretroviral therapy in people with HIV. Researchers report immunoSEQ v3.0 was run at survey level. Sequencing used immunoSEQ multiplex PCR; TCRdb keeps in-frame clones, though not all of them. Of roughly 20,000 clones listed, 70% to 80% are singletons. The sequenced sample was unsorted PBMCs, obtained 4.1 years after starting antiretroviral therapy. The receptors were sampled from a woman in her 40s with HIV.

The chain has TRBV2 and TRBJ1-2; 8 bases line up with TRBD1. Germline CDR1 reads SNHLY; CDR2 reads FYNNEI. The CDR3 sequence is 12 residues long. The junction had 6 bases not matched to a gene; V was cut back by 7 bases and J by 8 bases. This CDR3 is CASTSTGEGYTF. The CDR3 DNA reads TGTGCCAGCACATCGACAGGGGAGGGCTACACCTTC.

CDR3 in DNA: TGTGCCAGCAGCTTAAGCACTTATATTTACGAGCAGTACTTC. It is translated as CASSLSTYIYEQYF. The J gene is TRBJ2-7, the V gene TRBV11-2; D is ambiguous. The ends were cut back, 2 bases at V and 4 bases at J, with 12 bases in the middle. CDR1 SGHAT and CDR2 FQNNGV come from the germline V gene. The CDR3 covers 14 residues.

The J gene is TRBJ2-2, the V gene TRBV27; TRBD1 matches 10 bases. The CDR3 is made up of 15 amino acids. V lost 4 bases to trimming and J lost 7 bases; unmatched junction nucleotides: 6. The germline V gene has CDR1 MNHEY and CDR2 SMNVEV (reference sequence). The CDR3 reads CASSSRQGAGGELFF. The CDR3 bases are TGTGCCAGCAGTTCGCGACAGGGGGCTGGCGGGGAGCTGTTTTTT.

The genes are TRBV10-3 and TRBJ1-3; D not resolved. V lost 4 bases to trimming and J lost 4 bases, with 14 bases between them. The germline CDR1 and CDR2 sequences are ENHRY and SYGVKD. The CDR3 is 15 amino acids. CDR3 protein: CAISGTALLGNTIYF. The DNA of the CDR3 is TGTGCCATCAGTGGGACCGCCCTTCTAGGAAACACCATATATTTT.

This clone was seen a few times. V is TRBV9 and J is TRBJ1-1; D is undetermined. Germline values: CDR1 SGDLS, CDR2 YYNGEE. Trimming pared 4 bases from V and 3 bases from J, leaving 10 bases between. This CDR3 contains 13 residues. The DNA for the CDR3 is TGTGCCAGCAGCTCTAGGGTTTACACTGAAGCTTTCTTT. It translates to CASSSRVYTEAFF. The whole variable domain, filled in from reference TRBV9 and TRBJ1-1, reads DSGVTQTPKHLITATGQRVTLRCSPRSGDLSVYWYQQSLDQGLQFLIQYYNGEERAKGNILERFSAQQFPDLHSELNLSSLELGDSALYFCASSSRVYTEAFFGQGTRLTVV.

This clone was observed a handful of times. The rearrangement uses TRBV7-2 and TRBJ2-4; no clear D gene. The CDR3 length is 14 residues. V lost 6 bases and J 6 bases, leaving 15 bases between the germline ends. The V gene's germline CDR1 is SGHTA and CDR2 FQGNSA. The CDR3 is CASSLRPDRNIQYF. DNA for the CDR3: TGTGCCAGCAGTTTAAGACCTGATCGAAACATTCAGTACTTC.

The J gene is TRBJ1-4, the V gene TRBV6-1, with D maybe TRBD1 (6 bases). This CDR3 is 13 amino acids long. V was shortened by 7 bases and J by 2 bases, with 8 bases between the two germline ends. Germline assignment: CDR1 MNHNS and CDR2 SASEGT. In DNA form, the CDR3 reads TGTGCCAGCATGGGGGCGACTAATGAAAAACTGTTTTTT. Translation: CASMGATNEKLFF.

This chain joins TRBV5-1 and TRBJ1-1; D is ambiguous. CDR1 is SGHRS, CDR2 YFSETQ, per germline. The CDR3 extends over 13 amino acids. Deletions cut 4 bases from V and 0 bases from J, with 7 bases between. CDR3 bases: TGCGCCAGCAGCGCTGATTTGAACACTGAAGCTTTCTTT. Translated, it gives CASSADLNTEAFF.

J is TRBJ2-5 and V is TRBV5-4; 7 positions agree with TRBD1. The V gene's germline CDR1 is SGHNT and CDR2 YYREEE (reference sequence). This CDR3 has 13 residues. Trimming took 0 bases from V and 4 from J; bases not matched to a gene: 0. The CDR3: CASSLGQGETQYF. CDR3 sequence (DNA): TGTGCCAGCAGCTTGGGACAGGGAGAGACCCAGTACTTC.

CDR3 DNA sequence: TGCGCCAGCAATCCGGGACTAGCGGCCCAAGAGACCCAGTACTTC. As protein: CASNPGLAAQETQYF. This chain connects TRBV10-1 to TRBJ2-5; 11 bases align to TRBD2. The J segment lost 1 base and the V segment lost 7 bases, leaving 5 bases of the junction unmatched. Germline CDR1 and CDR2: WNHNN and SYGVQD (reference sequence). There are 15 residues in the CDR3.

The chain combines TRBV2 with TRBJ2-5; 8 bases are a match to TRBD2. Germline V CDR1 and CDR2: SNHLY, FYNNEI. The CDR3 is 15 amino acids. V gave up 5 bases and J gave up 3 bases; unmatched junction bases: 8. The CDR3 reads CASSRGGPGKETQYF. CDR3 coding DNA: TGTGCCAGCAGTCGCGGGGGGCCAGGAAAAGAGACCCAGTACTTC.

This clone came up once. J is TRBJ2-1 and V is TRBV30; tentatively, D is TRBD2 (5 bases). Germline values: CDR1 GTSNPN, CDR2 SVGIG (reference sequence). The CDR3 loop spans 12 amino acids. V lost 1 base, J lost 10 bases, and 11 bases lay in between. The CDR3 here is CAWSDPIAEQFF. In DNA form, the CDR3 reads TGTGCCTGGAGTGATCCGATAGCGGAGCAGTTCTTC.

V usage is TRBV5-1 and J usage is TRBJ2-5; 8 nucleotides line up with TRBD2. Germline V gene sequence: CDR1 SGHRS, CDR2 YFSETQ. Trimming removed 0 bases from V and 4 bases from J; junction bases left unmatched: 11. The CDR3 has 17 amino acids. CDR3 region: CASSLVAGGAFVETQYF. The CDR3 DNA follows: TGCGCCAGCAGCTTGGTGGCCGGGGGGGCGTTTGTAGAGACCCAGTACTTC.

The chain joins TRBV15 to TRBJ2-1, with 7 bases fitting TRBD1. The V gene end was trimmed by 0 bases and the J gene end by 7 bases; junction bases not matched to a gene: 6. The CDR3 covers 15 residues. The germline CDR1 and CDR2 sequences are LNHNV and YYDKDF (reference sequence). The CDR3 nucleotides are TGTGCCACCAGCAGAGATACGAGGGGGCTGAATGAGCAGTTCTTC. Translation: CATSRDTRGLNEQFF.

This chain connects TRBV28 to TRBJ1-4, with TRBD1 matching over 7 bases. With V trimmed by 2 bases and J by 4 bases, 7 bases remained unmatched. CDR1 and CDR2 (germline): MDHEN, SYDVKM. The CDR3 spans 16 residues. The CDR3 sequence is CASSLLPGQHNEKLFF. The CDR3 nucleotides are TGTGCCAGCAGTTTACTCCCGGGACAGCATAATGAAAAACTGTTTTTT.

This clone came up once. The gene calls are TRBV11-2 and TRBJ1-1; D not certain. Germline V lookup: CDR1 SGHAT, CDR2 FQNNGV. V lost 0 bases and J 6 bases, leaving 17 bases between the germline ends. There are 16 residues in the CDR3. CDR3 coding DNA: TGTGCCAGCAGCTTAGATATCGGGCCTCTGACCGCTGAAGCTTTCTTT. Translation gives CASSLDIGPLTAEAFF.

This clone was counted a few times. The J gene is TRBJ1-2, the V gene TRBV5-6; D uncertain. The CDR3 has 14 amino acids. From germline, CDR1 is SGHDT and CDR2 YYEEEE. Trimming pared 4 bases from V and 3 bases from J, leaving 13 bases between. CDR3 coding DNA: TGTGCCAGCAGCAGTTTGCAGGAGTACTATGGCTACACCTTC. Translated, it gives CASSSLQEYYGYTF.

J is TRBJ1-4 and V is TRBV27; TRBD1 matches 7 bases. Looked up from germline, CDR1 is MNHEY and CDR2 is SMNVEV (reference sequence). V shed 0 bases and J 3 bases; nucleotides not matched to a gene: 10. The CDR3 extends over 18 amino acids. CDR3 loop: CASSLSRVGGTANEKLFF. CDR3 in DNA: TGTGCCAGCAGTTTATCGCGAGTTGGAGGGACAGCTAATGAAAAACTGTTTTTT. The entire variable domain, with the rest obtained from reference TRBV27 and TRBJ1-4, is as follows: EAQVTQNPRYLITVTGKKLTVTCSQNMNHEYMSWYRQDPGLGLRQIYYSMNVEVTDKGDVPEGYKVSRKEKRNFPLILESPSPNQTSLYFCASSLSRVGGTANEKLFFGSGTQLSVL.

J is TRBJ2-2 and V is TRBV15; D is perhaps TRBD1 (5 bases). Deletions cut 1 base from V and 1 base from J, with 13 bases between. This CDR3 spans 17 amino acids. Germline-derived CDR1 and CDR2 are LNHNV and YYDKDF (reference sequence). This CDR3 reads CATSRGGRSKNTGELFF. In nucleotides, the CDR3 is TGTGCCACCAGCAGAGGGGGCAGATCTAAGAACACCGGGGAGCTGTTTTTT.